The 11 T cell receptor beta chains below all came from one sample that was sequenced in a study of blood T cell repertoires in COVID-19. Data came from immunoSEQ multiplex PCR; TCRdb stores just in-frame clones and leaves some out. The table includes around 130,000 clones, roughly 79% detected once. Sequencing was performed on peripheral blood. Receptors originate from a human donor in a cohort sampled during active COVID-19.

This clone was observed a few times. The chain recombines TRBV7-9 with TRBJ2-3, with a tentative D call TRBD1 (7 bases). The CDR3 is made up of 16 amino acids. Germline lookup yields CDR1 SEHNR and CDR2 FQNEAQ (reference sequence). Deletions cut 4 bases from V and 3 bases from J, with 17 bases between. DNA of the CDR3: TGTGCCAGCAGCTCCGGACTCTCAGGGGGGACAGATACGCAGTATTTT. This encodes CASSSGLSGGTDTQYF. Using reference TRBV7-9 and TRBJ2-3 for the parts outside the CDR3, the full variable domain is DTGVSQNPRHKITKRGQNVTFRCDPISEHNRLYWYRQTLGQGPEFLTYFQNEAQLEKSRLLSDRFSAERPKGSFSTLEIQRTEQGDSAMYLCASSSGLSGGTDTQYFGPGTRLTVL.

The V call is TRBV19, the J call TRBJ1-5; no firm D call. The CDR3 is 12 amino acids. Trimming shortened V by 5 bases and J by 9 bases, and 11 bases separated the two germline ends. CDR1 and CDR2 (germline): LNHDA, SQIVND (reference sequence). CDR3 DNA sequence: TGTGCCAGTAGTTCCGGTGGAGGGCCCCAGCATTTT. Translating gives CASSSGGGPQHF. The full variable domain, in which reference TRBV19 and TRBJ1-5 provide the parts outside the CDR3, is DGGITQSPKYLFRKEGQNVTLSCEQNLNHDAMYWYRQDPGQGLRLIYYSQIVNDFQKGDIAEGYSVSREKKESFPLTVTSAQKNPTAFYLCASSSGGGPQHFGDGTRLSIL.

CDR3 protein: CSTRQGGTDTQYF. The CDR3 DNA follows: TGCAGCACCCGACAGGGAGGCACAGATACGCAGTATTTT. The chain is built from TRBV29-1 and TRBJ2-3; 7 nucleotides agree with TRBD1. The trim removed 8 bases at V and 1 base at J, leaving 6 bases unmatched. CDR1 SQVTM and CDR2 ANQGSEA come from the germline V gene. The CDR3 runs 13 residues.

CDR3 loop: CASSLEQGRDSPLHF. Written as DNA, the CDR3 is TGCGCCAGCAGCTTGGAGCAGGGGAGGGATTCACCCCTCCACTTT. The chain is built from TRBV5-1 and TRBJ1-6; perhaps TRBD1 as D (6 bases). The CDR3 is made up of 15 amino acids. V lost 0 bases and J lost 8, with 12 bases in between. From germline, CDR1 is SGHRS and CDR2 YFSETQ.

The chain links TRBV2 to TRBJ1-3; D ambiguous. The CDR3 extends over 14 amino acids. Trimming took off 7 bases at V and 4 bases at J, with 14 bases between the two ends. Germline CDR1 is SNHLY and CDR2 is FYNNEI. CDR3 coding DNA: TGTGCCAGCAACCCAAGGCGGAACGGAAACACCATATATTTT. This gives the protein CASNPRRNGNTIYF.

V usage is TRBV7-9 and J usage is TRBJ1-6, with 8 bases fitting TRBD1. The CDR3 runs to 14 residues. V was clipped by 4 bases and J by 9 bases; unmatched bases: 5. Germline V CDR1 and CDR2: SEHNR, FQNEAQ (reference sequence). CDR3 protein: CASSSDRDRSPLHF. Written as DNA, the CDR3 is TGTGCCAGCAGCTCGGACAGGGACCGTTCACCCCTCCACTTT.

This clone was seen more than once but under ten times. The V call is TRBV29-1, the J call TRBJ2-7; no clear D. V was cut by 1 base and J by 0 bases, with 7 bases left in between. This CDR3 has 13 residues. Germline V gene lookup returns CDR1 SQVTM and CDR2 ANQGSEA. The CDR3: CSVEGESSYEQYF. The CDR3 DNA follows: TGCAGCGTTGAAGGCGAAAGCTCCTACGAGCAGTACTTC.

This chain joins TRBV4-1 and TRBJ1-5; D remains unclear. Deletions cut 5 bases from V and 3 bases from J, with 17 bases between. CDR3 length: 16 residues. The germline CDR1 and CDR2 sequences are MGHRA and YSYEKL. CDR3 nucleotides: TGCGCCAGCAGCTTAACCCCCCGGGATTTCAATCAGCCCCAGCATTTT. Its translation: CASSLTPRDFNQPQHF.

The chain carries TRBV29-1 and TRBJ1-2; tentatively, D is TRBD1 (5 bases). CDR1 SQVTM and CDR2 ANQGSEA come from the germline V gene. The CDR3 spans 12 residues. Deletions cut 3 bases from V and 5 bases from J, with 10 bases between. In DNA, the CDR3 is TGCAGCGTTGAGACAGTCGCTTATGGCTACACCTTC. It codes for CSVETVAYGYTF.

V is TRBV10-2 and J is TRBJ2-7; 7 bases are a match to TRBD1. The CDR3 length is 14 residues. V trimming: 0 bases; J trimming: 2 bases; junction bases outside the gene matches: 1. Per germline, CDR1 WSHSY and CDR2 SAAADI. The CDR3 region has the DNA TGCGCCAGCAGTGAGTCGACAGGGACCTACGAGCAGTACTTC. Residues: CASSESTGTYEQYF.

This clone appeared once. The V and J genes are TRBV7-2 and TRBJ1-3; 7 nucleotides match TRBD1. V dropped 5 bases and J dropped 3; count of bases not matched to a gene: 4. CDR1 is SGHTA and CDR2 is FQGNSA in the germline V gene. The CDR3 spans 14 residues. The CDR3, as DNA: TGTGCCAGCAGCCCACAGGGGAGTGGAAACACCATATATTTT. Protein product: CASSPQGSGNTIYF.